This T cell receptor beta chain originates from a study of cytomegalovirus exposure and HLA in healthy donors. Germline V gives CDR1 LNHDA, CDR2 SQIVND (reference sequence). The ends were cut back, 6 bases at V and 3 bases at J, with 10 bases in the middle. This CDR3 comprises 13 residues. In the PCR, 60 Vbeta and 13 Jbeta primers were used. The assay was immunoSEQ multiplex PCR, and TCRdb's table has in-frame clones only and misses some. Its clone listing holds some 60,000 clones. The sequencing input was PBMCs. The receptor comes from a male donor in good health and CMV-seronegative. The chain uses TRBV19 and TRBJ2-3; perhaps TRBD2 as D (6 bases). CDR3: CASRRGGTDTQYF. In DNA, the CDR3 is TGTGCCAGTAGGCGGGGTGGAACAGATACGCAGTATTTT.